This T cell receptor (beta chain) emerged from a study of long-term antiretroviral therapy in people with HIV. The run of the v3.0 immunoSEQ assay was at survey level. Measured with immunoSEQ multiplex PCR; TCRdb has only the in-frame clones, and not every one. The table lists approximately 28,000 clones, less than 90% of them singletons. CDR1 and CDR2 (germline): LNHDA, SQIVND (reference sequence). CDR3 length: 15 residues. V was shortened by 1 base and J by 3 bases, with 12 bases between the two germline ends. J is TRBJ1-2 and V is TRBV19, with D maybe TRBD1 (6 bases). The sample was unsorted PBMCs, taken 2 years after starting antiretroviral therapy. This receptor was identified in a man aged 45 to 65 with HIV. The CDR3, as DNA: TGTGCCAGTAGTATAGGGGGGGCGCCGGACTATGGCTACACCTTC. This encodes CASSIGGAPDYGYTF. The variable domain in full, with the rest retrieved from reference TRBV19 and TRBJ1-2, is DGGITQSPKYLFRKEGQNVTLSCEQNLNHDAMYWYRQDPGQGLRLIYYSQIVNDFQKGDIAEGYSVSREKKESFPLTVTSAQKNPTAFYLCASSIGGAPDYGYTFGSGTRLTVV.